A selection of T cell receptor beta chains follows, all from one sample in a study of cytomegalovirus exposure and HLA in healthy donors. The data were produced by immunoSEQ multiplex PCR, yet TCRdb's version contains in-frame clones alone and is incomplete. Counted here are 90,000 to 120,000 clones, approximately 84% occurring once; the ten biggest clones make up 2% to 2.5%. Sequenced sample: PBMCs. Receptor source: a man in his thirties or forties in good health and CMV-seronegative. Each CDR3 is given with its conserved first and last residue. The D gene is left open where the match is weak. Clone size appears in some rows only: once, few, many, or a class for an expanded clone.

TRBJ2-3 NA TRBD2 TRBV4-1 TGCGCCAGCAGCCTTAGCGGGGGGGCAACAGATACGCAGTATTTT CASSLSGGATDTQYF
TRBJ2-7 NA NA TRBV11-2 TGTGCCAGCAGTCTAAACCCCTACGAGCAGTACTTC CASSLNPYEQYF
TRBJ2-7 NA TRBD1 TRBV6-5 TGTGCCAGCAGTTACTCGACAGGGGACTCCTACGAGCAGTACTTC CASSYSTGDSYEQYF
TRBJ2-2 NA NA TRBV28 TGTGCCAGCAGTTCCCCCGGGACGGGAGTGAAATTCAGCACCGGGGAGCTGTTTTTT CASSSPGTGVKFSTGELFF
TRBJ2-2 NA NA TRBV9 TGTGCCAGCAGCGGCAGGGGAGCCGGGGAGCTGTTTTTT CASSGRGAGELFF
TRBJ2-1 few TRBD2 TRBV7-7 TGTGCTAGCAGCTTAACCACTAGCGGGGGCGCTGAGCAGTTCTTC CASSLTTSGGAEQFF
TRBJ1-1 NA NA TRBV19 TGTGCCAGTAGTATGTCGGGTTCGGGGAACACTGAAGCTTTCTTT CASSMSGSGNTEAFF
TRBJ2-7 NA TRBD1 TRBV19 TGTGCCAGTAGTGGGACAGGGGTTAACGAGCAGTACTTC CASSGTGVNEQYF
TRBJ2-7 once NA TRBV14 TGTGCCAGCAGCCGGACAGCTCTCGAGCAGTACTTC CASSRTALEQYF
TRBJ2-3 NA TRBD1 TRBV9 TGTGCCAGCAGCCCAATACAGGGGGAAATAGATACGCAGTATTTT CASSPIQGEIDTQYF
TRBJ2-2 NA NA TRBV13 TGTGCCAGCTCACTAGGGAAAGTGTCGGCCGGGGAGCTGTTTTTT CASSLGKVSAGELFF
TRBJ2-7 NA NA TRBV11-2 TGTGCCAGCAGCTCGACTGTCCGGGGAAGCTCCTACGAGCAGTACTTC CASSSTVRGSSYEQYF
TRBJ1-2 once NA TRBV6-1 TGTGCCAGCAGTGAAGCTGAGTACTATGGCTACACCTTC CASSEAEYYGYTF
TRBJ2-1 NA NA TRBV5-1 TGCGCCAGCAGCACGCCTCGCGGTAATGAGCAGTTCTTC CASSTPRGNEQFF
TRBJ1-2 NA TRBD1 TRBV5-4 TGTGCCAGCAGCTTCTCAGGGGGAATTGACTATGGCTACACCTTC CASSFSGGIDYGYTF
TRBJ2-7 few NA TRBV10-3 TGTGCCATCAGTGAAAGCGGGCCCCAGGATGGTACGCAGTACTTC CAISESGPQDGTQYF
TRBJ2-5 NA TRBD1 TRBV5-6 TGTGCCAGCAGCGAAACAGGGGCGGAGACCCAGTACTTC CASSETGAETQYF
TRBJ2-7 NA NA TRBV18 TGTGCCAGCTCGAAAGGCCAGGGTTACGAGCAGTACTTC CASSKGQGYEQYF
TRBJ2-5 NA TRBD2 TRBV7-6 TGTGCCAGCAGCCCGCGAGCGGGGGCCGGGGAGACCCAGTACTTC CASSPRAGAGETQYF
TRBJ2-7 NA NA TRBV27 TGTGCCAGCGGAGGCGGGGCCTACGAGCAGTACTTC CASGGGAYEQYF
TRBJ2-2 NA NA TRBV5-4 TGTGCCAGCAGCCCCGCGAACACCGGGGAGCTGTTTTTT CASSPANTGELFF
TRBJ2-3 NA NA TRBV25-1 TGTGCCTCACAGCCGGGACTTAGCACAGATACGCAGTATTTT CASQPGLSTDTQYF
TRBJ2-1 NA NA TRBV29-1 TGCAGCGCCACCGGGAGTACCCAGTTCTTC CSATGSTQFF
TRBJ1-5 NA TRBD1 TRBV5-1 TGCGCCAGAACAGGGGAGAAGTATAGCAATCAGCCCCAGCATTTT CARTGEKYSNQPQHF
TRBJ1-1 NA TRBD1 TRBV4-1 TGCGCCAGCAGCCCAGGGACAGCTAACGATGGAGCTTTCTTT CASSPGTANDGAFF
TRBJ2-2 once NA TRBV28 TGTGCCAGCAGTTTGACAGGAAAGGGGCCCGGGGAGCTGTTTTTT CASSLTGKGPGELFF
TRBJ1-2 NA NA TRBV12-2 TGTGCAAGTCGCCCGGACAGATCCCCCCTCTATGGCTACACCTTC CASRPDRSPLYGYTF
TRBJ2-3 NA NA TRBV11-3 TGTGCCAGCAGCTTAGAAGCTAGCACAGATACGCAGTATTTT CASSLEASTDTQYF
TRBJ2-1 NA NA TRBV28 TGTGCCAGCAGTTTAGGAGGGACCTACAATGAGCAGTTCTTC CASSLGGTYNEQFF